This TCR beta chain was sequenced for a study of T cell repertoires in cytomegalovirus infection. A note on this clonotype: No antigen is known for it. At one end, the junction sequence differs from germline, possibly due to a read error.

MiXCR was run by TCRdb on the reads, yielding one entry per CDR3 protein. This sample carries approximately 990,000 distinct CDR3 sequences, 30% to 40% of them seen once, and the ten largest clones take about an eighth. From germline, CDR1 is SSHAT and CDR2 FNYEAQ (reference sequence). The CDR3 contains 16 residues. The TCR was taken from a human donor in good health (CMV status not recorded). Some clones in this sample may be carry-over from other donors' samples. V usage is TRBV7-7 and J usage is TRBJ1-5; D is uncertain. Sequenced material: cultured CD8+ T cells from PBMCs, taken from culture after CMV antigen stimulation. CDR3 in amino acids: CASSSPRTYSNQPQHF. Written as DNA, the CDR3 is TGTGCTAGCAGCTCCCCTCGGACCTATAGCAATCAGCCCCAGCATTTT.